This TCR beta chain was recovered during a study of blood T cell repertoires in COVID-19. Using immunoSEQ multiplex PCR, the repertoire was profiled, and TCRdb retains in-frame clones only, with some absent. The data contain roughly 30,000 clones, almost 85% of them singletons. Looked up from germline, CDR1 is MNHNS and CDR2 is SASEGT. V shed 1 base, J shed 7 bases, and the junction held 6 bases outside the gene matches. The CDR3 spans 14 residues. The gene calls are TRBV6-1 and TRBJ1-2, with 7 bases that match TRBD1. Source material: peripheral blood. The receptor comes from a man at least 80 years old with active COVID-19. The CDR3 reads CASSEGGTVRGYTF. CDR3 coding DNA: TGTGCCAGCAGTGAAGGGGGGACAGTTCGTGGCTACACCTTC.